This passage covers 27 T cell receptor beta chains from one sample sequenced in a study of shared clonotypes between healthy human individuals. Method: immunoSEQ multiplex PCR; TCRdb's copy keeps in-frame clones and lacks some. The sample shows under 2,500,000 clones, roughly 95% of them seen only once. Sequenced: naive CD4+ T cells sorted from blood. Subset reported: CD45RA+ positively selected. The receptors stem from a young man in good health.

This clone has only one observation. The J gene is TRBJ2-7, the V gene TRBV6-5; 7 nucleotides line up with TRBD1. The CDR3 loop spans 15 amino acids. Germline assignment: CDR1 MNHEY and CDR2 SVGAGI. V gave up 5 bases and J gave up 3 bases; unmatched junction bases: 10. In DNA form, the CDR3 reads TGTGCCAGCAGTCCTTCAACAAACAGGGGCTACGAGCAGTACTTC. It codes for CASSPSTNRGYEQYF.

This sequence joins TRBV2 and TRBJ2-3; D could derive from TRBD1 or TRBD2 (5 bases each). CDR3 size: 15 residues. The V and J ends lost 7 bases and 2 bases respectively, with 16 bases between them. Germline values: CDR1 SNHLY, CDR2 FYNNEI. The CDR3: CASTRRLGVTDTQYF. Here the CDR3 DNA reads TGTGCCAGCACTAGACGGTTGGGGGTCACAGATACGCAGTATTTT.

The rearrangement joins TRBV5-1 to TRBJ2-3, with D possibly being TRBD1 or TRBD2 (6 bases each). In germline, CDR1 is SGHRS, CDR2 YFSETQ. Trimming took off 0 bases at V and 0 bases at J, with 11 bases between the two ends. CDR3 length equals 16 residues. This CDR3 reads CASSLEGGPSTDTQYF. The CDR3 DNA follows: TGCGCCAGCAGCTTGGAAGGGGGGCCTAGCACAGATACGCAGTATTTT. The entire variable domain, with the rest obtained from reference TRBV5-1 and TRBJ2-3, is as follows: KAGVTQTPRYLIKTRGQQVTLSCSPISGHRSVSWYQQTPGQGLQFLFEYFSETQRNKGNFPGRFSGRQFSNSRSEMNVSTLELGDSALYLCASSLEGGPSTDTQYFGPGTRLTVL.

The genes are TRBV10-3 and TRBJ1-1; D unresolved. The length of the CDR3 is 14 residues. Per the germline V gene, CDR1 is ENHRY and CDR2 is SYGVKD. The V end lost 4 bases, the J end lost 1 base, and 10 bases lay between the germline ends. The CDR3 region has the DNA TGTGCCATCAGTGGTGGAAGTGGGAACACTGAAGCTTTCTTT. As protein: CAISGGSGNTEAFF.

The rearrangement links TRBV2 to TRBJ1-6; D perhaps matches TRBD1 (5 bases). The CDR3 spans 15 residues. Germline V gene sequence: CDR1 SNHLY, CDR2 FYNNEI. V was trimmed by 3 bases and J by 1 base, leaving 7 bases between them. CDR3 residues: CASSERGSYNSPLHF. The CDR3 region has the DNA TGTGCCAGCAGTGAGCGGGGGTCCTATAATTCACCCCTCCACTTT.

The chain is built from TRBV5-6 and TRBJ1-1; D possibly corresponds to TRBD1 (5 bases). The germline V gene encodes CDR1 SGHDT and CDR2 YYEEEE. The germline V and J ends were trimmed by 4 bases and 3 bases, with 16 bases remaining between them. CDR3 length equals 15 residues. The CDR3 sequence: CASSETALLYTEAFF. The CDR3 region has the DNA TGTGCCAGCAGCGAGACAGCCCTGCTTTACACTGAAGCTTTCTTT.

This sequence joins TRBV6-1 and TRBJ2-7; 8 nucleotides match TRBD1. The germline CDR1 and CDR2 sequences are MNHNS and SASEGT. This CDR3 comprises 15 residues. J gave up 0 bases and V 6 bases, and 7 bases lay outside the gene matches. This chain's CDR3 is CASSWGQALSYEQYF. In DNA form, the CDR3 reads TGTGCCAGCAGCTGGGGACAGGCCCTCTCCTACGAGCAGTACTTC.

This chain links TRBV4-3 with TRBJ2-2; D uncertain. Per the germline V gene, CDR1 is LGHNA and CDR2 is YSLEER. The CDR3 runs to 16 residues. Deletions cut 1 base from V and 2 bases from J, with 11 bases between. CDR3 protein: CASSQGLATNTGELFF. CDR3 in DNA: TGCGCCAGCAGCCAAGGGTTAGCTACCAACACCGGGGAGCTGTTTTTT.

The rearrangement uses TRBV6-5 and TRBJ2-4; perhaps TRBD2 as D (7 bases). V lost 6 bases, J lost 1 base, and 13 bases lay in between. The germline V gene has CDR1 MNHEY and CDR2 SVGAGI. CDR3 size: 15 residues. CDR3 bases: TGTGCCAGCAGACCGGGGGGCTGGGCCAAAAACATTCAGTACTTC. Protein sequence: CASRPGGWAKNIQYF.

The chain links TRBV7-8 to TRBJ1-1; maybe TRBD1 (5 bases). This CDR3 spans 15 amino acids. V was clipped by 1 base and J by 4 bases, with 13 bases between them. Germline assignment: CDR1 SGHVS and CDR2 FQNEAQ. As DNA, the CDR3 is TGTGCCAGCAGCTTAGGCGGGACTGAGAGCACTGAAGCTTTCTTT. Protein sequence: CASSLGGTESTEAFF.

The CDR3 DNA is TGTGCCTGGAGTTTGTCTCGGGGGTATAATTCACCCCTCCACTTT. This sequence encodes CAWSLSRGYNSPLHF. The rearrangement joins TRBV30 to TRBJ1-6, with a tentative D call TRBD1 (5 bases). The CDR3 spans 15 residues. The V gene's germline CDR1 is GTSNPN and CDR2 SVGIG (reference sequence). The V and J ends lost 2 bases and 4 bases respectively, with 12 bases between them.

The V call is TRBV4-1, the J call TRBJ2-7; TRBD2 matches 13 bases. Germline CDR1 reads MGHRA; CDR2 reads YSYEKL. CDR3 size: 17 residues. V lost 3 bases, J lost 5 bases, and 10 bases stayed unmatched. For the CDR3, the DNA is TGCGCCAGCAGCCACCTATCAGGACTAGCGGGAGCTGACGAGCAGTACTTC. Protein: CASSHLSGLAGADEQYF.

V and J are TRBV7-2 and TRBJ1-4; D is uncertain. The CDR3 contains 17 residues. CDR1 is SGHTA and CDR2 is FQGNSA in the germline V gene. V was pared by 2 bases and J by 8 bases, with 21 bases between. Written as DNA, the CDR3 is TGTGCCAGCAGCTTAAGGCCAGCAGATCGGGGAGGAGAAAAACTGTTTTTT. Translation: CASSLRPADRGGEKLFF.

The chain uses TRBV5-4 and TRBJ2-7, with 8 bases matching TRBD2. The ends lost 4 bases at V and 3 bases at J; junction bases unmatched: 6. This CDR3 has 14 residues. Germline lookup yields CDR1 SGHNT and CDR2 YYREEE (reference sequence). The CDR3 region is CASSEKGLDYEQYF. Written as DNA, the CDR3 is TGTGCCAGCAGCGAGAAGGGACTAGACTACGAGCAGTACTTC.

The DNA of the CDR3 is TGTGCCAGCAGTGAGTGGGGCCCAGCAACTAATGAAAAACTGTTTTTT. Translating it yields CASSEWGPATNEKLFF. V usage is TRBV2 and J usage is TRBJ1-4; tentative D call: TRBD1 (5 bases). The ends were cut back, 3 bases at V and 0 bases at J, with 11 bases in the middle. From germline, CDR1 is SNHLY and CDR2 FYNNEI. This CDR3 contains 16 residues.

Turning to this clone: The junction shows a germline mismatch at one end, possibly a read error. The CDR3 loop is CASSLAHSGRETQYF. The CDR3 DNA follows: TGTGCTAGCAGCTTAGCGCACAGCGGCCGCGAGACCCAGTACTTC. V usage is TRBV7-7 and J usage is TRBJ2-5; the D gene is possibly TRBD2 (5 bases). The CDR3 spans 15 residues. Germline V CDR1 and CDR2: SSHAT, FNYEAQ (reference sequence).

The J gene is TRBJ2-1, the V gene TRBV10-3; the D gene is possibly TRBD1 (5 bases). The CDR3 runs to 17 residues. V was shortened by 4 bases and J by 1 base, with 17 bases between the two germline ends. From germline, CDR1 is ENHRY and CDR2 SYGVKD. The CDR3 region has the DNA TGTGCCATCAGTGGCACCTCTGAGCACAGGTCCTACAATGAGCAGTTCTTC. Its translation: CAISGTSEHRSYNEQFF.

The rearrangement joins TRBV5-1 to TRBJ2-5; 9 bases are shared with TRBD2. CDR3 length: 16 residues. With V trimmed by 6 bases and J by 4 bases, 13 bases remained unmatched. From germline, CDR1 is SGHRS and CDR2 YFSETQ. CDR3 nucleotide sequence: TGCGCCAGCAAGGGACTAGCTTCCCAAGGGGGAGAGACCCAGTACTTC. Translation: CASKGLASQGGETQYF.

Points on this clone: In the same sample, other DNA sequences code for this CDR3. The genes are TRBV28 and TRBJ1-5, with D possibly TRBD1 on 5 matching bases. The CDR3 spans 14 residues. Trimming took 2 bases from V and 1 from J, leaving 6 bases between them. The germline V gene encodes CDR1 MDHEN and CDR2 SYDVKM. The CDR3 DNA is TGTGCCAGCAGTTTAGGGGACAGCAATCAGCCCCAGCATTTT. Translating it yields CASSLGDSNQPQHF.

V is TRBV6-1 and J is TRBJ2-2; no firm D call. V lost 2 bases to trimming and J lost 1 base, with 8 bases between them. CDR3 length: 15 amino acids. Germline V gives CDR1 MNHNS, CDR2 SASEGT. The CDR3 DNA follows: TGTGCCAGCAGTGAAAGCATTGGGAACACCGGGGAGCTGTTTTTT. This gives the protein CASSESIGNTGELFF.

This clone was seen a single time. The DNA of the CDR3 is TGTGCTAGTGGCCTCCCCTCGTTGGGGGCCCGGGACAAAGCTAACTATGGCTACACCTTC. As protein: CASGLPSLGARDKANYGYTF. The chain employs TRBV12-5 and TRBJ1-2; possibly TRBD1 for D (6 bases). Per the germline V gene, CDR1 is LGHNT and CDR2 is FRNRAP. V lost 6 bases and J 0 bases, leaving 29 bases between the germline ends. The CDR3 contains 20 residues.

The genes are TRBV10-3 and TRBJ2-2; D is perhaps TRBD1 (6 bases). The CDR3 contains 14 residues. V was pared by 4 bases and J by 2 bases, with 8 bases between. The germline V gene has CDR1 ENHRY and CDR2 SYGVKD. The CDR3 spells CAISGTVNTGELFF. The CDR3 DNA sequence: TGTGCCATCAGTGGGACAGTCAACACCGGGGAGCTGTTTTTT.

Of note for this clone: Other DNA sequences within the sample encode an identical CDR3. The V call is TRBV7-2, the J call TRBJ2-2; D is ambiguous. Germline V gene data show CDR1 as SGHTA and CDR2 as FQGNSA. V was shortened by 4 bases and J by 3 bases, with 3 bases between the two germline ends. CDR3 length: 12 amino acids. The CDR3 spells CASSSYTGELFF. The DNA of the CDR3 is TGTGCCAGCAGCTCTTACACCGGGGAGCTGTTTTTT.

The sample holds one count of this clone. V and J are TRBV7-2 and TRBJ2-1; D remains unclear. Between the trimmed V and J ends, which lost 1 base and 7 bases, there was a span of 8 bases. This CDR3 spans 13 amino acids. Germline CDR1 reads SGHTA; CDR2 reads FQGNSA. CDR3 region: CASSLGLMNEQFF. Here the CDR3 DNA reads TGTGCCAGCAGCTTAGGGCTTATGAATGAGCAGTTCTTC.

Note on this clone: Different DNA sequences within this sample yield the same CDR3. The gene calls are TRBV30 and TRBJ1-6, with 8 positions matching TRBD1. The germline gives CDR1 GTSNPN, CDR2 SVGIG (reference sequence). The CDR3 is 15 amino acids. V lost 0 bases, J lost 5 bases, and 3 bases stayed unmatched. CDR3 nucleotide sequence: TGTGCCTGGAGTGTGTTGGACAGGGATAATTCACCCCTCCACTTT. Its translation is CAWSVLDRDNSPLHF.

The chain combines TRBV5-1 with TRBJ2-5, with 12 bases that match TRBD2. CDR1 is SGHRS, CDR2 YFSETQ, per germline. The CDR3 extends over 18 amino acids. The V and J ends lost 0 bases and 1 base, in that order; junction bases with no gene match: 7. The DNA of the CDR3 is TGCGCCAGCAGCTTGGGACTAGCGGGAGTATCGGGCCAAGAGACCCAGTACTTC. Residues: CASSLGLAGVSGQETQYF. The full variable domain, with the rest looked up from reference TRBV5-1 and TRBJ2-5, is KAGVTQTPRYLIKTRGQQVTLSCSPISGHRSVSWYQQTPGQGLQFLFEYFSETQRNKGNFPGRFSGRQFSNSRSEMNVSTLELGDSALYLCASSLGLAGVSGQETQYFGPGTRLLVL.

The chain couples TRBV6-5 to TRBJ2-7, with D perhaps matching TRBD1 or TRBD2 (5 bases each). From germline, CDR1 is MNHEY and CDR2 SVGAGI. Trimming left V 5 bases short and J 7 bases short, with 12 bases between. This CDR3 has 12 residues. The DNA for the CDR3 is TGTGCCAGCAGTAGGGACCGGCAAGAGCAGTACTTC. Its translation is CASSRDRQEQYF.